Listed below are T cell receptor beta chains from one sample, sequenced in a study of blood T cell repertoires in COVID-19. Method: immunoSEQ multiplex PCR; TCRdb's copy keeps in-frame clones and lacks some. The sample lists about 200,000 clones; around 89% were seen once. The specimen was peripheral blood. Receptor source: a human donor in a cohort sampled during active COVID-19. CDR3s leave out the opening cysteine and the closing phenylalanine or tryptophan. Each record gives: V gene, D gene, J gene, CDR3 protein. D genes are given only for firm matches.

TRBV10-1	-	TRBJ2-3	ASSESHGRSTDTQY
TRBV6-5	-	TRBJ2-2	ASRPLSVGTGELF
TRBV3-1/TRBV3-2	-	TRBJ2-2	ASSSASKTGELF
TRBV10-3	-	TRBJ2-2	AIGPAANTGELF
TRBV27	TRBD1	TRBJ2-7	ASSPNARGYEQY
TRBV4-1	TRBD2	TRBJ2-7	ASSPEAGGYEQY
TRBV13	TRBD2	TRBJ2-7	ASSLISRGGYEQY
TRBV3-1/TRBV3-2	-	TRBJ2-3	ASSLRTVVDTQY
TRBV7-9	-	TRBJ2-7	ASSLASGEQY
TRBV7-8	TRBD2	TRBJ2-3	ASSFVGWTSGSTDTQY
TRBV5-1	-	TRBJ1-2	ASSGPSGVNYGYT
TRBV10-3	-	TRBJ2-1	AIGAGIVTNEQF
TRBV27	-	TRBJ1-2	ASSFRGNYGYT
TRBV11-2	TRBD2	TRBJ2-1	ASSLGTSGYNEQF
TRBV15	-	TRBJ1-6	ATSRDSLPLH
TRBV27	TRBD1	TRBJ2-1	ASNSGQGAINEQF
TRBV6-5	-	TRBJ1-1	ASSSSQGGAEAF
TRBV6-2/TRBV6-3	-	TRBJ2-7	ASSLAGTRVREQY
TRBV11-2	-	TRBJ2-3	ASSLYGRLADTQY
TRBV7-9	-	TRBJ2-6	ASRPRPLRTAGANVLT
TRBV19	TRBD1	TRBJ1-2	ASSPDRARPYGYT
TRBV5-4	TRBD1	TRBJ1-2	ASSITGGKGYT
TRBV27	TRBD1	TRBJ1-6	ASRPSGTAYSPLH
TRBV3-1/TRBV3-2	-	TRBJ1-2	ASSQTGFYGYT
TRBV5-1	-	TRBJ2-2	ASSSDRQNTGELF
TRBV27	TRBD1	TRBJ1-2	ASSSTGFNDYGYT
TRBV20-1	TRBD1	TRBJ1-2	SASSGQENKYGYT
TRBV5-1	-	TRBJ2-3	ASSLGVAAFSSTDTQY
TRBV30	TRBD2	TRBJ2-1	AWSGQAGGPSEQF
TRBV3-1/TRBV3-2	-	TRBJ1-3	ASSPQSSGNTIY
TRBV19	TRBD1	TRBJ2-2	ASSRRQGGTGELF
TRBV6-5	-	TRBJ1-6	ASRRSDNSPLH
TRBV2	TRBD1	TRBJ2-1	ASSFRPKQGHEQF
TRBV3-1/TRBV3-2	-	TRBJ2-7	ASIPGLTYEQY
TRBV6-2/TRBV6-3	TRBD2	TRBJ2-7	ASSYSPKSGEGFYEQY
TRBV19	-	TRBJ1-2	ASSVGLQNYGYT
TRBV18	-	TRBJ1-1	ASSPRGGESTEAF
TRBV18	-	TRBJ2-1	ASSPVSNSYNEQF
TRBV21-1	-	TRBJ2-1	ASSKEQGAPWSCEQF
TRBV28	-	TRBJ2-7	AILKIGSSYEQY
TRBV3-1/TRBV3-2	TRBD2	TRBJ2-1	ASSKTSGFNRYNEQF
TRBV10-1	TRBD1	TRBJ1-1	AISRIQGATNNTEAF
TRBV11-2	TRBD2	TRBJ2-7	ASSLGASGRYEQY
TRBV5-1	-	TRBJ2-3	ASSATGPGTDTQY
TRBV4-2	TRBD1	TRBJ2-7	ASSQASTGGIYEQY
TRBV20-1	TRBD1	TRBJ2-3	SASDRDREFTDTQY
TRBV4-3	-	TRBJ2-7	ASSQIRGAPAYEQY
TRBV19	-	TRBJ1-2	ASKGSQKGYT
TRBV27	TRBD2	TRBJ2-7	ASSPIAGAYEQY
TRBV6-2/TRBV6-3	TRBD2	TRBJ2-7	ASSNRLAGQYEQY
TRBV7-8	-	TRBJ2-1	ASSLPRRGPSSYNEQF
TRBV19	TRBD1	TRBJ1-1	ASSTYRGTEAF
TRBV3-1/TRBV3-2	TRBD2	TRBJ2-2	ASSPLGLASTGELF
TRBV3-1/TRBV3-2	TRBD1	TRBJ2-5	ASSQEGGAETQY
TRBV2	-	TRBJ2-6	ASKSTGSGANVLT
TRBV29-1	-	TRBJ1-1	SVGSGNTEAF
TRBV19	TRBD1	TRBJ2-2	ASSIGGQGSGELF
TRBV5-4	-	TRBJ2-7	ASSLVAGANEQY